This TCR beta chain originates from a study of cytomegalovirus exposure and HLA in healthy donors. The study ran its PCR with 60 Vbeta and 13 Jbeta primers. The table came from immunoSEQ multiplex PCR; TCRdb's copy has only in-frame clones and leaves some out. The sample records approximately 97,000 clones, roughly 80% being singletons. The germline gives CDR1 LGHNA, CDR2 YSLEER. V lost 2 bases and J lost 2; bases outside the gene matches: 14. CDR3 size: 18 residues. The chain combines TRBV4-3 with TRBJ1-2, with 7 nucleotides matching TRBD1. Sequencing used PBMCs. The origin of this receptor is a man in his forties in good health and CMV-seronegative. The CDR3 loop is CASSQPGGERDSNYGYTF. CDR3 DNA: TGCGCCAGCAGCCAACCCGGGGGGGAACGGGACAGCAACTATGGCTACACCTTC.